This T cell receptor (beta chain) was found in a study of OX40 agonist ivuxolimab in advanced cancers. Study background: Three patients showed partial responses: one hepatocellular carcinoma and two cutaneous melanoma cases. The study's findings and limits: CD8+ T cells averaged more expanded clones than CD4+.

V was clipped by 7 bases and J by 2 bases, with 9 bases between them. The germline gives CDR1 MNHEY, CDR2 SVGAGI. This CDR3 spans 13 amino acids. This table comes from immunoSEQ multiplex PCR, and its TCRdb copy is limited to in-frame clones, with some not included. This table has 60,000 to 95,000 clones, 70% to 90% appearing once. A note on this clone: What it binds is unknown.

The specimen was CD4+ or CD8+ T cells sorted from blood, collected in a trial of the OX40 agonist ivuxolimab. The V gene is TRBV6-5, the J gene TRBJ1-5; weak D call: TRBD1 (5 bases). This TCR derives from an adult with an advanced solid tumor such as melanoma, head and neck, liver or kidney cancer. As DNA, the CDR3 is TGTGCCAGCAAAGTGGGGGGCAATCAGCCCCAGCATTTT. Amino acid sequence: CASKVGGNQPQHF.